What follows are 19 T cell receptor beta chains derived from one specimen sequenced in a study of vaccination effects on CD4 cells after COVID-19. Expansion with viral peptide pools was applied to antigen-specific CD4+ T cells by the ViraFEST assay prior to sequencing. Following an approximately eleven-day culture, CD4+ T cells were purified. Some clones are missing from TCRdb's copy, which holds only in-frame ones; the method was immunoSEQ multiplex PCR. The profile covers approximately 54,000 clones, with 80% appearing a single time and 2.4% taken by the ten largest. No antigens are known for them. Source: CD4+ T cells from PBMCs cultured with HCoV-229E spike peptides, taken before COVID-19 vaccination. The receptors derive from a human donor who received a COVID-19 vaccine.

The V call is TRBV28, the J call TRBJ1-2; tentatively, D is TRBD1 (6 bases). There are 15 residues in the CDR3. CDR1 MDHEN and CDR2 SYDVKM come from the germline V gene. The germline V and J ends were trimmed by 0 bases and 8 bases, with 16 bases remaining between them. The CDR3 loop is CASSLWEGGQSGYTF. DNA for the CDR3: TGTGCCAGCAGTTTATGGGAGGGGGGGCAATCAGGCTACACCTTC.

The chain carries TRBV28 and TRBJ1-5; D might be TRBD1 (5 bases). Trimming took 5 bases from V and 5 from J, leaving 16 bases between them. The CDR3 runs 15 residues. Germline-derived CDR1 and CDR2 are MDHEN and SYDVKM. DNA of the CDR3: TGTGCCAGCAGTGTACCCGTTCTGGGGGATCAGCCCCAGCATTTT. Translation: CASSVPVLGDQPQHF.

This clone was counted between two and nine times. This sequence joins TRBV2 and TRBJ2-1, with D possibly TRBD2 on 5 matching bases. CDR3 length equals 15 residues. Trimming took 6 bases from V and 6 from J, leaving 18 bases between them. From germline, CDR1 is SNHLY and CDR2 FYNNEI. The CDR3 DNA reads TGTGCCAGCAGGGCGCAGCTTGAGGGTCTCAATGAGCAGTTCTTC. Protein product: CASRAQLEGLNEQFF. Full variable domain (missing parts from reference TRBV2 and TRBJ2-1): EPEVTQTPSHQVTQMGQEVILRCVPISNHLYFYWYRQILGQKVEFLVSFYNNEISEKSEIFDDQFSVERPDGSNFTLKIRSTKLEDSAMYFCASRAQLEGLNEQFFGPGTRLTVL.

CDR3 residues: CASSDGRPGDIQYF. CDR3 DNA sequence: TGTGCCAGCAGCGACGGGAGACCTGGGGACATTCAGTACTTC. The chain carries TRBV9 and TRBJ2-4; TRBD2 is a possible D gene (6 bases). Germline lookup yields CDR1 SGDLS and CDR2 YYNGEE. Trimming stripped 3 bases from V and 8 bases from J, with 15 bases between. The CDR3 is made up of 14 amino acids.

The chain joins TRBV10-3 to TRBJ1-3; D gene uncertain. CDR1 and CDR2 (germline): ENHRY, SYGVKD. Deletions cut 6 bases from V and 2 bases from J, with 8 bases between. The CDR3 extends over 13 amino acids. The DNA for the CDR3 is TGTGCCATCAGGGGCCAAGCTGGAAACACCATATATTTT. Translation gives CAIRGQAGNTIYF.

The V and J genes are TRBV6-5 and TRBJ2-3; TRBD1 matches at 7 bases. Germline lookup yields CDR1 MNHEY and CDR2 SVGAGI. CDR3 length: 15 residues. The junction had 11 bases not matched to a gene; V was cut back by 5 bases and J by 6 bases. The CDR3, as DNA: TGTGCCAGCAGTCGACAGGGAAATATTGAGGATACGCAGTATTTT. As protein: CASSRQGNIEDTQYF.

The gene calls are TRBV4-3 and TRBJ1-1; D gene ambiguous. The V end lost 0 bases, the J end lost 7 bases, and 9 bases lay between the germline ends. The germline CDR1 and CDR2 sequences are LGHNA and YSLEER. This CDR3 is built from 13 residues. The DNA for the CDR3 is TGCGCCAGCAGCCAAGAATCAGGAGATGAAGCTTTCTTT. Translating gives CASSQESGDEAFF.

The chain uses TRBV2 and TRBJ1-2, with D possibly being TRBD1 (6 bases). Germline CDR1 and CDR2: SNHLY and FYNNEI. The CDR3 has 14 amino acids. V was clipped by 7 bases and J by 4 bases, with 16 bases between them. Here the CDR3 DNA reads TGTGCCAGCAACTCCAGGGGTCTCTCCTATGGCTACACCTTC. It encodes CASNSRGLSYGYTF.

This rearrangement joins TRBV5-1 to TRBJ1-2, with D unclear. The CDR3 totals 13 residues. V gave up 4 bases and J gave up 2 bases, with 9 bases separating them. CDR1 and CDR2 from the germline V gene are SGHRS and YFSETQ. CDR3 sequence (DNA): TGCGCCAGCAGCCAGGACGGAAACTATGGCTACACCTTC. This gives the protein CASSQDGNYGYTF.

This chain links TRBV5-5 with TRBJ1-4, with TRBD1 as a possible D gene (5 bases). CDR1 and CDR2 (germline): SGHKS, YYEKEE (reference sequence). The CDR3 has 15 amino acids. V lost 0 bases and J 11 bases, leaving 17 bases between the germline ends. The CDR3 coding sequence is TGTGCCAGCAGCTTGGAAGGGACCCGTTTCTCGAAACTGTTTTTT. Amino acids: CASSLEGTRFSKLFF.

V and J are TRBV5-1 and TRBJ2-2; the match to TRBD1 covers 10 bases. J lost 5 bases, V lost 6 bases, and 7 bases had no gene match. Germline V gene data show CDR1 as SGHRS and CDR2 as YFSETQ. The CDR3 contains 15 residues. CDR3 DNA: TGCGCCAGCACGCCGGACAGGGGGGGGACCGGGGAGCTGTTTTTT. This sequence encodes CASTPDRGGTGELFF.

This chain joins TRBV18 and TRBJ1-6; no firm D call. There are 15 residues in the CDR3. V shed 2 bases and J shed 8 bases, with 13 bases lying between them. The germline CDR1 and CDR2 sequences are KGHSH and LQKENI. CDR3 amino acids: CASSPERRRDSPLHF. Written as DNA, the CDR3 is TGTGCCAGCTCACCAGAACGGAGGAGGGATTCACCCCTCCACTTT.

The J gene is TRBJ1-6, the V gene TRBV9, with no clear D. The ends were cut back, 0 bases at V and 7 bases at J, with 8 bases in the middle. The CDR3 sequence is 14 residues long. The germline gives CDR1 SGDLS, CDR2 YYNGEE. CDR3 region: CASSVVAENSPLHF. CDR3 sequence (DNA): TGTGCCAGCAGCGTAGTGGCAGAGAATTCACCCCTCCACTTT.

V is TRBV10-2 and J is TRBJ2-1, with 11 positions matching TRBD2. CDR3 length: 15 amino acids. J lost 10 bases, V lost 7 bases, and 12 bases had no gene match. From germline, CDR1 is WSHSY and CDR2 SAAADI. CDR3 sequence (DNA): TGCGCCAGCATTACCGGGACTAGCGGAGAACGCGAGCAGTTCTTC. Protein sequence: CASITGTSGEREQFF.

The rearrangement joins TRBV4-1 to TRBJ2-5, with 8 bases that match TRBD2. V shed 1 base and J 6 bases; nucleotides not matched to a gene: 7. From germline, CDR1 is MGHRA and CDR2 YSYEKL. The CDR3 loop spans 15 amino acids. This CDR3 is CASSQAAISGKTQYF. The CDR3 nucleotides read TGCGCCAGCAGCCAAGCGGCTATTAGCGGGAAGACCCAGTACTTC.

This rearrangement joins TRBV24-1 to TRBJ1-1, with no clear D. V was pared by 4 bases and J by 4 bases, with 12 bases between. The germline V gene encodes CDR1 KGHDR and CDR2 SFDVKD. The CDR3 spans 14 residues. CDR3 protein: CATSESAHPTEAFF. The CDR3 coding sequence is TGTGCCACCAGTGAGTCGGCACACCCCACTGAAGCTTTCTTT.

The gene calls are TRBV6-1 and TRBJ1-5, with a weak D call TRBD1 (6 bases). The CDR3 totals 14 residues. Trimming removed 2 bases from V and 7 bases from J, with 12 bases in between. Germline values: CDR1 MNHNS, CDR2 SASEGT. In DNA, the CDR3 is TGTGCCAGCAGTGAAAACCAGGGGCGGCAGCCCCAGCATTTT. Its protein product is CASSENQGRQPQHF.

This clone was detected only once. The V call is TRBV10-2, the J call TRBJ2-1; 7 bases align to TRBD2. This CDR3 spans 13 amino acids. Germline values: CDR1 WSHSY, CDR2 SAAADI. V shed 8 bases and J 4 bases; nucleotides not matched to a gene: 5. CDR3 region: CASQTSSYNEQFF. CDR3 nucleotides: TGCGCCAGCCAGACTAGCTCTTACAATGAGCAGTTCTTC.

This sequence joins TRBV18 and TRBJ2-2; 8 nucleotides agree with TRBD2. V lost 4 bases to trimming and J lost 2 bases; unmatched junction nucleotides: 6. Germline V gene lookup returns CDR1 KGHSH and CDR2 LQKENI. CDR3 length equals 16 residues. The DNA of the CDR3 is TGTGCCAGCTCACTCGCACTAGCGGTAAACACCGGGGAGCTGTTTTTT. This translates into CASSLALAVNTGELFF.